The present T cell receptor (beta chain) was sequenced within a study of cytomegalovirus exposure and HLA in healthy donors. Broader study findings: Per a prior analysis, the majority of TCR beta V segments were productive roughly 87% or roughly 30% of the time.

Concerning this clone: Its antigen remains unidentified.

This PCR relied on a set of 60 Vbeta primers and 13 Jbeta primers. Data came from immunoSEQ multiplex PCR; TCRdb stores just in-frame clones and leaves some out. Among about 200,000 clones listed, roughly 85% were seen once. The CDR3 sequence is 17 residues long. Germline V lookup: CDR1 SGHVS, CDR2 FQNEAQ. V lost 5 bases, J lost 1 base, and 17 bases lay in between. The source material was PBMCs. The receptor comes from a man aged 18 to 30 in good health and CMV-seronegative. V and J are TRBV7-8 and TRBJ2-2, with D perhaps TRBD1 (5 bases). Here the CDR3 reads CASSPRLGQGNTGELFF. The CDR3, as DNA: TGTGCCAGCAGCCCTCGATTGGGGCAGGGGAACACCGGGGAGCTGTTTTTT. The variable domain in full, completed from reference TRBV7-8 and TRBJ2-2, reads GAGVSQSPRYKVAKRGQDVALRCDPISGHVSLFWYQQALGQGPEFLTYFQNEAQLDKSGLPSDRFFAERPEGSVSTLKIQRTQQEDSAVYLCASSPRLGQGNTGELFFGEGSRLTVL.